Below, 30 T cell receptor beta chains from the same sample are listed, as sequenced in a study of a mutant IDH1 vaccine in newly diagnosed glioma. The repertoire was sequenced with immunoSEQ multiplex PCR; TCRdb's copy has only in-frame clones and lacks some. The sample has roughly 130,000 clones; about four fifths are singletons. Antigens for these TCRs are unknown. Documented time point: week 11, during vaccination. One vaccine dose held 300 ug of mutant IDH1 20-mer peptide and came with topical imiquimod. Sequencing was performed on PBMCs, taken from a glioma patient whose treatment included an IDH1 peptide vaccine. Receptors were obtained from a man aged 40-55 years with glioma.

This clone was recorded a few times. The V and J genes are TRBV20-1 and TRBJ1-4, with D unresolved. Germline CDR1 DFQATT, CDR2 SNEGSKA (reference sequence). CDR3 size: 10 residues. V was clipped by 5 bases and J by 4 bases, with 2 bases between them. This CDR3 reads CSAYNEKLFF. The CDR3 nucleotides read TGCAGTGCTTATAATGAAAAACTGTTTTTT.

The rearrangement links TRBV11-2 to TRBJ2-7; 7 nucleotides agree with TRBD1. Germline V lookup: CDR1 SGHAT, CDR2 FQNNGV. The length of the CDR3 is 16 residues. With V trimmed by 2 bases and J by 3 bases, 10 bases remained unmatched. The CDR3 DNA follows: TGTGCCAGCAGCTTATACCTCGGGACAGAGTTCTACGAGCAGTACTTC. It codes for CASSLYLGTEFYEQYF.

The CDR3 sequence is CASSFAANSGNTIYF. CDR3 DNA: TGCGCCAGCAGTTTTGCAGCGAACTCTGGAAACACCATATATTTT. V usage is TRBV5-1 and J usage is TRBJ1-3; D not resolved. The V end lost 5 bases, the J end lost 0 bases, and 12 bases lay between the germline ends. The CDR3 totals 15 residues. From germline, CDR1 is SGHRS and CDR2 YFSETQ.

The chain couples TRBV7-2 to TRBJ2-1, with 9 bases identical to TRBD2. The CDR3 extends over 17 amino acids. V lost 1 base, J lost 6 bases, and 10 bases stayed unmatched. Germline CDR1 is SGHTA and CDR2 is FQGNSA. CDR3: CASSLGLAGRKANEQFF. The CDR3 DNA reads as TGTGCCAGCAGCTTAGGGCTAGCGGGGAGGAAGGCCAATGAGCAGTTCTTC.

The J gene is TRBJ2-5, the V gene TRBV7-6, with a possible D match to TRBD2 (5 bases). Germline V gene sequence: CDR1 SGHVS, CDR2 FNYEAQ. CDR3 length: 16 residues. V lost 5 bases to trimming and J lost 3 bases, with 19 bases between them. CDR3 protein: CASSVSPRGGEETQYF. CDR3 coding DNA: TGTGCCAGCAGCGTATCACCTCGGGGTGGGGAAGAGACCCAGTACTTC.

The V and J genes are TRBV7-8 and TRBJ2-7; D might be TRBD1 (5 bases). The CDR3 spans 16 residues. V lost 3 bases and J 3 bases, leaving 18 bases between the germline ends. Germline CDR1 reads SGHVS; CDR2 reads FQNEAQ. The CDR3 reads CASSFSLRTPNYEQYF. Written as DNA, the CDR3 is TGTGCCAGCAGCTTTTCTCTCCGGACACCAAACTACGAGCAGTACTTC. The whole variable domain, filled in from reference TRBV7-8 and TRBJ2-7, reads GAGVSQSPRYKVAKRGQDVALRCDPISGHVSLFWYQQALGQGPEFLTYFQNEAQLDKSGLPSDRFFAERPEGSVSTLKIQRTQQEDSAVYLCASSFSLRTPNYEQYFGPGTRLTVT.

CDR3 amino acids: CTSSIRLAEAKNIQYF. CDR3 sequence (DNA): TGCACCAGCAGCATACGACTAGCTGAAGCCAAAAACATTCAGTACTTC. The chain carries TRBV1 and TRBJ2-4; the table's D call of TRBD2 was not tested on the DNA. TRBV1 counts as a pseudogene. This CDR3 has 16 residues.

This chain joins TRBV7-2 and TRBJ1-1; 7 nucleotides line up with TRBD1. CDR1 and CDR2 from the germline V gene are SGHTA and FQGNSA. V lost 5 bases to trimming and J lost 5 bases; unmatched junction nucleotides: 8. This CDR3 region has 14 residues. The CDR3 here is CASSPTGRRTEAFF. The CDR3 DNA is TGTGCCAGCAGCCCGACAGGGAGGAGAACTGAAGCTTTCTTT.

The chain links TRBV9 to TRBJ1-4, with D possibly matching TRBD1 (5 bases). This CDR3 contains 15 residues. Germline V gene sequence: CDR1 SGDLS, CDR2 YYNGEE. Trimming left V 0 bases short and J 3 bases short, with 9 bases between. This CDR3 is CASSVGGRPNEKLFF. In DNA form, the CDR3 reads TGTGCCAGCAGCGTAGGGGGGAGGCCTAATGAAAAACTGTTTTTT.

The chain recombines TRBV10-3 with TRBJ2-3, with D tentatively TRBD1 (6 bases). There are 16 residues in the CDR3. Germline-derived CDR1 and CDR2 are ENHRY and SYGVKD. The V end was cut by 0 bases, the J end by 2 bases, with 12 bases between. CDR3 in amino acids: CAISESGLGATDTQYF. CDR3 nucleotide sequence: TGTGCCATCAGTGAGTCAGGACTGGGGGCCACAGATACGCAGTATTTT.

The V call is TRBV27, the J call TRBJ1-5; D might be TRBD1 (6 bases). The germline V and J ends were trimmed by 10 bases and 0 bases, with 13 bases remaining between them. This CDR3 is 14 amino acids long. Germline CDR1 and CDR2: MNHEY and SMNVEV (reference sequence). CDR3 DNA sequence: TGTGCCACCATGGACAGCTATAGCAATCAGCCCCAGCATTTT. The encoded protein is CATMDSYSNQPQHF.

The table lists this clone with a count of one. The chain joins TRBV6-5 to TRBJ2-7; no definite D call. Trimming shortened V by 0 bases and J by 6 bases, and 12 bases separated the two germline ends. The germline CDR1 and CDR2 sequences are MNHEY and SVGAGI. This CDR3 region has 14 residues. CDR3 nucleotide sequence: TGTGCCAGCAGTTACTCTGCCGCATCGGGCGAGCAGTACTTC. Protein product: CASSYSAASGEQYF.

The chain is built from TRBV7-2 and TRBJ1-1; 7 bases match TRBD1. Germline CDR1 reads SGHTA; CDR2 reads FQGNSA. The CDR3 loop spans 14 amino acids. The V segment lost 5 bases and the J segment 8 bases; nucleotides outside the gene matches: 11. CDR3 region: CASSRDYGTAEAFF. CDR3 in DNA: TGTGCCAGCAGCCGTGATTACGGGACAGCAGAAGCTTTCTTT.

As regards this clone: Since a much larger clone is just one base distant, this may be a read error. This chain joins TRBV7-9 and TRBJ2-7; tentatively, D is TRBD1 (5 bases). V was shortened by 1 base and J by 6 bases, with 7 bases between the two germline ends. Germline CDR1 and CDR2: SEHNR and FQNEAQ (reference sequence). The CDR3 sequence is 12 residues long. The CDR3 DNA reads as TGTGCCAGCAGCTTAGTAGGGGCCGAGCAGTACTTC. It is translated as CASSLVGAEQYF.

There are a few counts of this clone. The chain joins TRBV21-1 to TRBJ1-5. TRBV21-1 is marked as a pseudogene. CDR3 length: 11 amino acids. CDR3 residues: CASSNNQPQHF. In nucleotides, the CDR3 is TGTGCCAGCAGCAACAATCAGCCCCAGCATTTT.

The chain joins TRBV15 to TRBJ2-4; 8 bases match TRBD2. CDR3 length: 15 residues. Germline values: CDR1 LNHNV, CDR2 YYDKDF (reference sequence). Germline trimming cut 3 bases from V and 0 bases from J; bases unmatched to any gene: 1. CDR3 in DNA: TGTGCCACCAGCAGCGGGGGGGTAGCCAAAAACATTCAGTACTTC. Residues: CATSSGGVAKNIQYF.

The chain uses TRBV7-9 and TRBJ1-5, with D perhaps matching TRBD1 (6 bases). The CDR3 extends over 16 amino acids. From germline, CDR1 is SEHNR and CDR2 FQNEAQ (reference sequence). V was cut by 4 bases and J by 2 bases, with 15 bases left in between. CDR3 nucleotides: TGTGCCAGCAGCTATGATGGGGGCCGGGGCAATCAGCCCCAGCATTTT. Protein product: CASSYDGGRGNQPQHF.

The genes are TRBV7-6 and TRBJ2-3; D is perhaps TRBD1 (5 bases). The CDR3 length is 16 residues. Germline assignment: CDR1 SGHVS and CDR2 FNYEAQ. V lost 3 bases and J 5 bases, leaving 18 bases between the germline ends. The CDR3 nucleotides read TGTGCCAGCAGCTTCCCGGGTCCTGGGGCGTTAGATACGCAGTATTTT. Residues: CASSFPGPGALDTQYF.

This clone was observed a few times. The chain couples TRBV5-5 to TRBJ2-1; perhaps TRBD2 as D (7 bases). The CDR3 sequence is 15 residues long. The V and J ends lost 4 bases and 7 bases respectively, with 18 bases between them. The germline gives CDR1 SGHKS, CDR2 YYEKEE (reference sequence). In DNA form, the CDR3 reads TGTGCCAGCAGCCCCGTCGGGGGGCAGGGGAATGAGCAGTTCTTC. This translates into CASSPVGGQGNEQFF.

The rearrangement uses TRBV6-5 and TRBJ1-6; no clear D gene. V shed 6 bases and J shed 7 bases, with 13 bases lying between them. Germline V lookup: CDR1 MNHEY, CDR2 SVGAGI. The CDR3 extends over 14 amino acids. Here the CDR3 DNA reads TGTGCCAGCAGCCCCGGCCGGGAAAATTCACCCCTCCACTTT. Protein: CASSPGRENSPLHF.

The chain has TRBV5-6 and TRBJ2-1; 9 nucleotides line up with TRBD2. The CDR3 has 16 amino acids. V lost 3 bases and J lost 4; bases outside the gene matches: 8. Germline CDR1 reads SGHDT; CDR2 reads YYEEEE. As DNA, the CDR3 is TGTGCCAGCAGCTATACCGGGACTAGCAGGTACAATGAGCAGTTCTTC. Translation: CASSYTGTSRYNEQFF.

This chain joins TRBV19 and TRBJ1-5; no firm D call. The V gene lost 0 bases and the J gene lost 3 bases, with 9 bases spanning the gap. This CDR3 has 15 amino acids. Germline lookup yields CDR1 LNHDA and CDR2 SQIVND (reference sequence). CDR3 DNA sequence: TGTGCCAGTAGTATAGATGTGGCCTACAATCAGCCCCAGCATTTT. Residues: CASSIDVAYNQPQHF. Full variable domain (rest looked up from reference TRBV19 and TRBJ1-5): DGGITQSPKYLFRKEGQNVTLSCEQNLNHDAMYWYRQDPGQGLRLIYYSQIVNDFQKGDIAEGYSVSREKKESFPLTVTSAQKNPTAFYLCASSIDVAYNQPQHFGDGTRLSIL.

The V call is TRBV2, the J call TRBJ1-5; no clear D gene. V lost 6 bases to trimming and J lost 3 bases, with 21 bases between them. Germline V CDR1 and CDR2: SNHLY, FYNNEI. CDR3 size: 17 residues. The CDR3 bases are TGTGCCAGCAGGGTTACGGGCCCCTGGGTTAACAATCAGCCCCAGCATTTT. It specifies CASRVTGPWVNNQPQHF.

V usage is TRBV7-2 and J usage is TRBJ1-4; 7 bases fit TRBD1. With 5 bases clipped from V and 4 bases from J, the junction kept 4 bases outside the gene matches. CDR3 length equals 14 residues. CDR1 is SGHTA and CDR2 is FQGNSA in the germline V gene. The CDR3 protein is CASSEGGGNEKLFF. CDR3 nucleotides: TGTGCCAGCAGCGAAGGGGGCGGTAATGAAAAACTGTTTTTT.

The rearrangement links TRBV27 to TRBJ2-7, with D possibly being TRBD2 (6 bases). Per the germline V gene, CDR1 is MNHEY and CDR2 is SMNVEV (reference sequence). There are 14 residues in the CDR3. Trimming took off 5 bases at V and 2 bases at J, with 13 bases between the two ends. The CDR3 protein is CASSIPPGAYEQYF. In DNA form, the CDR3 reads TGTGCCAGCAGTATCCCCCCGGGGGCCTACGAGCAGTACTTC.

By proportion, this clone is medium-sized. The chain couples TRBV30 to TRBJ1-4; 7 bases match TRBD1. CDR1 is GTSNPN and CDR2 is SVGIG in the germline V gene (reference sequence). The length of the CDR3 is 13 residues. V was clipped by 0 bases and J by 7 bases; unmatched bases: 2. This CDR3 is CAWSVGQIEKLFF. DNA of the CDR3: TGTGCCTGGAGTGTGGGACAGATTGAAAAACTGTTTTTT. Full variable domain (remainder filled in from reference TRBV30 and TRBJ1-4): SQTIHQWPATLVQPVGSPLSLECTVEGTSNPNLYWYRQAAGRGLQLLFYSVGIGQISSEVPQNLSASRPQDRQFILSSKKLLLSDSGFYLCAWSVGQIEKLFFGSGTQLSVL.

V gene TRBV29-1 combines with J gene TRBJ2-7, with 10 bases fitting TRBD1. The germline gives CDR1 SQVTM, CDR2 ANQGSEA. Trimming at V came to 7 bases and at J to 6 bases, leaving 9 bases not matched to a gene. The CDR3 has 13 residues. CDR3 DNA: TGCAGCGCAGGGACAGGGGAGGCTTCCGAGCAGTACTTC. Residues: CSAGTGEASEQYF.

CDR3 region: CASRDQGARGQYF. CDR3 nucleotide sequence: TGTGCCAGCAGGGACCAGGGGGCGAGGGGGCAGTATTTT. The J gene is TRBJ2-3, the V gene TRBV6-6; TRBD1 agrees at 8 bases. The germline V gene encodes CDR1 MNHNY and CDR2 SVGAGI (reference sequence). V lost 6 bases to trimming and J lost 11 bases; unmatched junction nucleotides: 10. This CDR3 contains 13 residues.

The V call is TRBV5-1, the J call TRBJ2-3; possible D gene TRBD1, 7 bases. Trimming took off 4 bases at V and 2 bases at J, with 14 bases between the two ends. CDR3 length: 15 residues. Germline V gene sequence: CDR1 SGHRS, CDR2 YFSETQ. This CDR3 is CASSLRGADTDTQYF. Here the CDR3 DNA reads TGCGCCAGCAGCCTCAGGGGGGCTGACACAGATACGCAGTATTTT.

This clone was counted between two and nine times. The genes are TRBV6-5 and TRBJ1-1, with D possibly TRBD1 on 5 matching bases. Per germline, CDR1 MNHEY and CDR2 SVGAGI. Between the trimmed V and J ends, which lost 7 bases and 0 bases, there was a span of 12 bases. The CDR3 length is 14 residues. DNA for the CDR3: TGTGCCAGCAAAGGGACGGTAATGAACACTGAAGCTTTCTTT. Its protein is CASKGTVMNTEAFF.